This T cell receptor (beta chain) originates from a study of blood T cell repertoires in COVID-19. The overall study: Acute and convalescent COVID-19 specimens originated in the United States, Italy and Spain. PBMCs, B-cell-depleted T cells, or T cells provided the cDNA or gDNA that made up the material.

Authors' data handling: Reference gene primer amplification in the assay estimated nucleated cell counts. TCRdb's copy holds only in-frame clones and misses some; the assay was immunoSEQ multiplex PCR. The V and J calls and clone size were taken over from that table, and D and trimming were inferred from the DNA. The sample carries roughly 120,000 clones, over 75% recorded once. CDR3 length equals 13 residues. The germline CDR1 and CDR2 sequences are WNHNN and SYGVQD (reference sequence). V was shortened by 0 bases and J by 5 bases, with 5 bases between the two germline ends. The TCR originated in a man between 45 and 60 years old with acute or convalescent COVID-19. What was sequenced was peripheral blood. The chain carries TRBV10-1 and TRBJ2-1; no definite D call. CDR3 sequence reads: CASSESNNNEQFF. For the CDR3, the DNA is TGCGCCAGCAGTGAGTCGAACAACAATGAGCAGTTCTTC.